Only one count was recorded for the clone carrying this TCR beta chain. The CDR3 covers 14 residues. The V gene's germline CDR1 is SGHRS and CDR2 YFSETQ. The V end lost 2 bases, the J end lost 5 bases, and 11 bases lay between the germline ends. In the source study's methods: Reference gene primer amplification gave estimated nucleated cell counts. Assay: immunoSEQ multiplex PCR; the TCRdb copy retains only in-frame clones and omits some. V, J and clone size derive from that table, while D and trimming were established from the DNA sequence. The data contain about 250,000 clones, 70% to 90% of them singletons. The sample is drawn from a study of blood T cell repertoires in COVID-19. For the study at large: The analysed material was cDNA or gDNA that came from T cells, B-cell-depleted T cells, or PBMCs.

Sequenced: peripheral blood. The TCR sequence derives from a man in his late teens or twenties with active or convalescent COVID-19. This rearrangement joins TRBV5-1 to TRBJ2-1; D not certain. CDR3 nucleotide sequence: TGCGCCAGCAGCTTTATTCGAGGCGACAATGAGCAGTTCTTC. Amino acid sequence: CASSFIRGDNEQFF.